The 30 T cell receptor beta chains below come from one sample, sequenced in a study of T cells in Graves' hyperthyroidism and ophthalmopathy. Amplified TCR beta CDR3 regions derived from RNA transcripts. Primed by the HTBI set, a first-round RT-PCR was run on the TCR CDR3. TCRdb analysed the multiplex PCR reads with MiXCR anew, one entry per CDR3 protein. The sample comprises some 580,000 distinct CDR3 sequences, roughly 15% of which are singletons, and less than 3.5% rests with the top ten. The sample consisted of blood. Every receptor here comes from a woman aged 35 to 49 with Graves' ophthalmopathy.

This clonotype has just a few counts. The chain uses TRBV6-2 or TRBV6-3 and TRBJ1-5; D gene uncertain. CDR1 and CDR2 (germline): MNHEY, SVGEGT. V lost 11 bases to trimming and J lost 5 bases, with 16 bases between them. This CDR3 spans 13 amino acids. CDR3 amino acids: CAGTRDRYQPQHF. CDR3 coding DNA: TGTGCCGGCACACGAGATCGCTATCAGCCCCAGCATTTT.

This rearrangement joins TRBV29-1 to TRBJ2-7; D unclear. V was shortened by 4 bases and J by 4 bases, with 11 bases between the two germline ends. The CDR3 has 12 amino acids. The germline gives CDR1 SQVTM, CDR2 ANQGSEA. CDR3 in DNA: TGCAGCGTTGTTTCCCAATCTTACGAGCAGTACTTC. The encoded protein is CSVVSQSYEQYF.

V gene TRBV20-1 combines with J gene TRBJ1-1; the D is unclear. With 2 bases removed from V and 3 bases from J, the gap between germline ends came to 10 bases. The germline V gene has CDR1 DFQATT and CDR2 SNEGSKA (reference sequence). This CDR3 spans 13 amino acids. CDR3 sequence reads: CSARQSGDTEAFF. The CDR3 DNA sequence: TGCAGTGCTAGACAGAGTGGGGACACTGAAGCTTTCTTT.

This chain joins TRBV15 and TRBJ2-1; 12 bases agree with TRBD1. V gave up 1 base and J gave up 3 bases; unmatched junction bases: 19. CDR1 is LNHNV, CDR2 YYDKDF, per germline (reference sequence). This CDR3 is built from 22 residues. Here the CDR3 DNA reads TGTGCCACCAGCAGAGCTCGCCTGGGACAGGGGGCCGAGGCGGGAGACTACAATGAGCAGTTCTTC. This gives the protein CATSRARLGQGAEAGDYNEQFF.

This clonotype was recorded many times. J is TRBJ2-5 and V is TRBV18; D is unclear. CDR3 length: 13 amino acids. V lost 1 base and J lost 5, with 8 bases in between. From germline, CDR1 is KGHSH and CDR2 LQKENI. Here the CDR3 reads CASSPQPPETQYF. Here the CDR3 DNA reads TGTGCCAGCTCACCACAGCCGCCTGAGACCCAGTACTTC.

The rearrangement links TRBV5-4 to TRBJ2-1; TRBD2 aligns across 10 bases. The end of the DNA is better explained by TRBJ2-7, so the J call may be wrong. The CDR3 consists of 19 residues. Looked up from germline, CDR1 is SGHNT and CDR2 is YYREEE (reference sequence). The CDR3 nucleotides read TGTGCCAGCAGCTTGGCTAGCGGGAGCAGACGTGGGGCCTACAATGAGCAGTACTTC. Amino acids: CASSLASGSRRGAYNEQYF.

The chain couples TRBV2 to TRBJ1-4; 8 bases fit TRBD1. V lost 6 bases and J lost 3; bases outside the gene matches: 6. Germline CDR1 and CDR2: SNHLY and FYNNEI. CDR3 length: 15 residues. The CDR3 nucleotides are TGTGCCAGCAGGTCTCAGGGGGCTGCTAATGAAAAACTGTTTTTT. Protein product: CASRSQGAANEKLFF.

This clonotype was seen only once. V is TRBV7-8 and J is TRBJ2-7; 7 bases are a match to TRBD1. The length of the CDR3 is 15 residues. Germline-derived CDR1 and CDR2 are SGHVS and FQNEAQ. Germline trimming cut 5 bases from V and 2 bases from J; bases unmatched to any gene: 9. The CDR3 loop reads CASSAYRGDAYEQYF. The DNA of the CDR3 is TGTGCCAGCAGCGCCTACAGGGGAGACGCCTACGAGCAGTACTTC.

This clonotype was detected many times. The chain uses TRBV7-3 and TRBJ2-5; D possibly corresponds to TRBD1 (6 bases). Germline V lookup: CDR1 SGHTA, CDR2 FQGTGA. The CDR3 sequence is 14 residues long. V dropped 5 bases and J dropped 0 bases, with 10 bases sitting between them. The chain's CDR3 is CASSATGYQETQYF. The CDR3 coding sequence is TGTGCCAGCAGCGCAACAGGGTACCAAGAGACCCAGTACTTC.

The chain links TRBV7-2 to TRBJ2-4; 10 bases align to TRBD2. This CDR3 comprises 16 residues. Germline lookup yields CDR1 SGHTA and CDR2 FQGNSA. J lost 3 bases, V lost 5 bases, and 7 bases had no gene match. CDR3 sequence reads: CASSPSVAGGKNIQYF. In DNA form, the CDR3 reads TGTGCCAGCAGCCCCAGTGTAGCGGGGGGCAAAAACATTCAGTACTTC.

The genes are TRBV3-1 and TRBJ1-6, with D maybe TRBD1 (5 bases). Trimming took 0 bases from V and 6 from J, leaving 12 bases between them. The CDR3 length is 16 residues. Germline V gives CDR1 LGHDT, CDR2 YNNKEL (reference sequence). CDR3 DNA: TGTGCCAGCAGCCAAGACTCGGGACTGCCTAATTCACCCCTCCACTTT. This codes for CASSQDSGLPNSPLHF.

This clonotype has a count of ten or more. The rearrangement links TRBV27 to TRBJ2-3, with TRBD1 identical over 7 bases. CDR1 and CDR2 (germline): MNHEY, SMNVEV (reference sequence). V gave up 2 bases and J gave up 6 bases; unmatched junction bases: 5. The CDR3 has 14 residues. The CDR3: CASSLDRAVDTQYF. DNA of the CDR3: TGTGCCAGCAGTTTAGACAGGGCGGTTGATACGCAGTATTTT.

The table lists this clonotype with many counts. The CDR3 loop is CASSLRTTNTEAFF. The CDR3 DNA reads as TGTGCCAGCAGCTTACGAACAACGAACACTGAAGCTTTCTTT. The chain combines TRBV11-1 with TRBJ1-1; D remains unclear. With 2 bases removed from V and 1 base from J, the gap between germline ends came to 8 bases. The CDR3 length is 14 residues. Per the germline V gene, CDR1 is SGHAT and CDR2 is FQDESV (reference sequence). Variable domain in full (rest from reference TRBV11-1 and TRBJ1-1): EAEVAQSPRYKITEKSQAVAFWCDPISGHATLYWYRQILGQGPELLVQFQDESVVDDSQLPKDRFSAERLKGVDSTLKIQPAELGDSAMYLCASSLRTTNTEAFFGQGTRLTVV.

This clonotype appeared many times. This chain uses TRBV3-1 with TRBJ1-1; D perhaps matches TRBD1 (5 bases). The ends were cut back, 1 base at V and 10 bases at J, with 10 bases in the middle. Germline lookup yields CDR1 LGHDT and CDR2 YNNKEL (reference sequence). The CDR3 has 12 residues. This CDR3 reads CASSQGQGGAFF. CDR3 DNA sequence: TGTGCCAGCAGCCAAGGGCAGGGTGGAGCTTTCTTT.

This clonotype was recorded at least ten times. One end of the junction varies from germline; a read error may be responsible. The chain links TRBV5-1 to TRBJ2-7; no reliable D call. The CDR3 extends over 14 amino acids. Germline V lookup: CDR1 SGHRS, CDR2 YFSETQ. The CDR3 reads CASSLGSLSYEQYF. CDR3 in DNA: TGTGCCAGCAGCCTCGGGTCCCTCTCCTACGAGCAGTACTTC. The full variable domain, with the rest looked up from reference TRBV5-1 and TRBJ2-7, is KAGVTQTPRYLIKTRGQQVTLSCSPISGHRSVSWYQQTPGQGLQFLFEYFSETQRNKGNFPGRFSGRQFSNSRSEMNVSTLELGDSALYLCASSLGSLSYEQYFGPGTRLTVT.

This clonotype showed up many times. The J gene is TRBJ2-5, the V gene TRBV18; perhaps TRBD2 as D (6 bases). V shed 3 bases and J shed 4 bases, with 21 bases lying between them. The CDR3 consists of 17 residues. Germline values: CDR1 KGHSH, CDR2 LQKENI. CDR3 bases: TGTGCCAGCTCACCCAATCTAGCAGCCGGAGGGATAGAGACCCAGTACTTC. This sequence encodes CASSPNLAAGGIETQYF.

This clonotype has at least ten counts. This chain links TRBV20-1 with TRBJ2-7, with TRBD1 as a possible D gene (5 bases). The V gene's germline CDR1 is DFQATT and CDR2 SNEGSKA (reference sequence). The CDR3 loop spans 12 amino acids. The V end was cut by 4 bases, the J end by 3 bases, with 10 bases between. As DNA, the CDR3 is TGCAGTGCTACCGACAGAATCTACGAGCAGTACTTC. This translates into CSATDRIYEQYF.

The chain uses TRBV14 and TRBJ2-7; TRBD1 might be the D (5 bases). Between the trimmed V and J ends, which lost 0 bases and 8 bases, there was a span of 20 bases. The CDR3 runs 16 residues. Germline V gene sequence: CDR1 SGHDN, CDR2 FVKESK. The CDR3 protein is CASSQDLWGPDVKQYF. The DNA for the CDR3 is TGTGCCAGCAGCCAAGATTTATGGGGCCCCGATGTGAAGCAGTACTTC.

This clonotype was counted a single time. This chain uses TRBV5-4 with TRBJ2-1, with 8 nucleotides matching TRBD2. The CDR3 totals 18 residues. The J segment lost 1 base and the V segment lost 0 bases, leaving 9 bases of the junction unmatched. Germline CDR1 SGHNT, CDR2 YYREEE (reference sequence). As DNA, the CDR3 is TGTGCCAGCAGCTTGGTGCCTCGGGCGGGGGGTTCCTACAATGAGCAGTTCTTC. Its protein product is CASSLVPRAGGSYNEQFF.

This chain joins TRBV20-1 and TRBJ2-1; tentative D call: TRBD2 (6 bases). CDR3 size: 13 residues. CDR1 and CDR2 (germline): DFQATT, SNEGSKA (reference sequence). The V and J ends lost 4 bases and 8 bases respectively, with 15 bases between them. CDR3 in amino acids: CSAIEAGGYEQFF. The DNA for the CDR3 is TGCAGTGCTATTGAAGCTGGGGGGTATGAGCAGTTCTTC.

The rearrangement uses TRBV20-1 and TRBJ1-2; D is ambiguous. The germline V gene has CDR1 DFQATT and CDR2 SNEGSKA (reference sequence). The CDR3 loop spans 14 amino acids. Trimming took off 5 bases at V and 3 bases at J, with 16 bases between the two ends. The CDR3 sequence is CSAQRGWVDYGYTF. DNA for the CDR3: TGCAGTGCTCAACGTGGTTGGGTCGACTATGGCTACACCTTC.

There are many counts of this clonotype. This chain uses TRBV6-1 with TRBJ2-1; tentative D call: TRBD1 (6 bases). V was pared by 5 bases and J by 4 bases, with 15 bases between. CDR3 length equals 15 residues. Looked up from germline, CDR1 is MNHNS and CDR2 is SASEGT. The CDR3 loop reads CASSSSGTYYNEQFF. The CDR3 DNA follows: TGTGCCAGCAGTTCATCCGGGACATATTACAATGAGCAGTTCTTC.

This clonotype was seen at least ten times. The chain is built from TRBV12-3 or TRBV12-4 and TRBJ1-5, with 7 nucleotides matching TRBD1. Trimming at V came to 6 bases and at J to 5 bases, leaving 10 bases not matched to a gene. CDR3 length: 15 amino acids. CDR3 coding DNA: TGTGCCAGCAGGCTCTCTCAGGGGGTCCATCAGCCCCAGCATTTT. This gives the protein CASRLSQGVHQPQHF.

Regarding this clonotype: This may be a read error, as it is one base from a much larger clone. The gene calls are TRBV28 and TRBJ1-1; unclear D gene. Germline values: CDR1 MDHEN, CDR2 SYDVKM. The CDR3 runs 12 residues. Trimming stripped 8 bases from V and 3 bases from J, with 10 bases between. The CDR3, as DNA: TGTGCCAGCGGTCTTCAGTACACTGAAGCTTTCTTT. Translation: CASGLQYTEAFF.

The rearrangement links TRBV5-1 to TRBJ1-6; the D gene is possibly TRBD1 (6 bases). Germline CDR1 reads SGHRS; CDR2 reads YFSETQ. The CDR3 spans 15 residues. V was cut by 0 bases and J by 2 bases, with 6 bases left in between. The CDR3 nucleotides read TGCGCCAGCAGCTTGGGGACAGCCTATAATTCACCCCTCCACTTT. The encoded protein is CASSLGTAYNSPLHF.

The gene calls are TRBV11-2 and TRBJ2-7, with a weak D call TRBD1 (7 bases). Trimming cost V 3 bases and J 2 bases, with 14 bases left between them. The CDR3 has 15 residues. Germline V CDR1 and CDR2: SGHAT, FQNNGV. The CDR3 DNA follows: TGTGCCAGCAGCTTTTTCAGGGGGGATACCTACGAGCAGTACTTC. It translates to CASSFFRGDTYEQYF.

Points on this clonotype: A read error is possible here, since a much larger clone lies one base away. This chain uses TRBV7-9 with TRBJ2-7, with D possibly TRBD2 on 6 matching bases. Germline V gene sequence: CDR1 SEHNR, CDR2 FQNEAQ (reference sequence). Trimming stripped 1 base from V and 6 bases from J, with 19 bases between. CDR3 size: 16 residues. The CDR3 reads CASSLGRNSGAVEQYF. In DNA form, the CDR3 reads TGTGCCAGCAGCTTAGGCAGGAATAGCGGCGCGGTCGAGCAGTACTTC. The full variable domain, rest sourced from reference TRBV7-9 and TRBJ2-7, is DTGVSQNPRHKITKRGQNVTFRCDPISEHNRLYWYRQTLGQGPEFLTYFQNEAQLEKSRLLSDRFSAERPKGSFSTLEIQRTEQGDSAMYLCASSLGRNSGAVEQYFGPGTRLTVT.

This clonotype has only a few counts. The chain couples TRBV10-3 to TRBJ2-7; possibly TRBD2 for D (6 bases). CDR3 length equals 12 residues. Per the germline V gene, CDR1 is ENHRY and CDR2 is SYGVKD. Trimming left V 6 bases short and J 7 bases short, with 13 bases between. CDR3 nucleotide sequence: TGTGCCATCAGAGGTCCGGGGGAAGAGCAGTACTTC. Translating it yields CAIRGPGEEQYF.

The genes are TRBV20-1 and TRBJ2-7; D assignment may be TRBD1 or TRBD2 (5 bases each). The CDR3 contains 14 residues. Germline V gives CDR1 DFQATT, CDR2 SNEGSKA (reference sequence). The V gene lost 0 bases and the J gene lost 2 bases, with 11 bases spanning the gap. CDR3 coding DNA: TGCAGTGCTAGAGAACCGGGACCCCCCTACGAGCAGTACTTC. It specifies CSAREPGPPYEQYF.

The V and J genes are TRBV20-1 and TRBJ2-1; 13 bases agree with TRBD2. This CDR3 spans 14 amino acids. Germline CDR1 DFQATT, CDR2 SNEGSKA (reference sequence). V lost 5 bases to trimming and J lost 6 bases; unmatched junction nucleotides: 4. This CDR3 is CSAWTSGRSNEQFF. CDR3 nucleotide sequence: TGCAGTGCTTGGACTAGCGGGAGATCCAATGAGCAGTTCTTC.